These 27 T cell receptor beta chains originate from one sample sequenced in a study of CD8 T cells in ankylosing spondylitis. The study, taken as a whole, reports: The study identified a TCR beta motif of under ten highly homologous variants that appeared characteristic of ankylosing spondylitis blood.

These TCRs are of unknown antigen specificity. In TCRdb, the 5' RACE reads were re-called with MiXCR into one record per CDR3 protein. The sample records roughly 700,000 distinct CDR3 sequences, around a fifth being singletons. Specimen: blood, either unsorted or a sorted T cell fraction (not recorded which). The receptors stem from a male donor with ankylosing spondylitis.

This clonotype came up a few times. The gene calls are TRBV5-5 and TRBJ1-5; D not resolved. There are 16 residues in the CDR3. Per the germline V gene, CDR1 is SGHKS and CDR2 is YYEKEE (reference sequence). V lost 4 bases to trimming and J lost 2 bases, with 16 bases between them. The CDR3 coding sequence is TGTGCCAGCAGCCCCGGCCGAGGACTTCGCAATCAGCCCCAGCATTTT. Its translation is CASSPGRGLRNQPQHF.

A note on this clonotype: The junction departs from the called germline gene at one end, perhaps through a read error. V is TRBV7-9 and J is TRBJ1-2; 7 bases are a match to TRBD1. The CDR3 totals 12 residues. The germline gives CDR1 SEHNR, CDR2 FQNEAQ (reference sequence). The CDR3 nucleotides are TGTGCCAGCAGCTTAGAAGCCAGGGGGGTTATCTTC. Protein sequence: CASSLEARGVIF.

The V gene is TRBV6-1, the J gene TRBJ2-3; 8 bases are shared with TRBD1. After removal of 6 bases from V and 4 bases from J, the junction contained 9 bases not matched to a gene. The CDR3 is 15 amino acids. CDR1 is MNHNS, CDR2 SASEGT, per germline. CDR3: CASRATGGESDTQYF. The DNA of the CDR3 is TGTGCCAGCAGGGCCACAGGGGGTGAATCAGATACGCAGTATTTT.

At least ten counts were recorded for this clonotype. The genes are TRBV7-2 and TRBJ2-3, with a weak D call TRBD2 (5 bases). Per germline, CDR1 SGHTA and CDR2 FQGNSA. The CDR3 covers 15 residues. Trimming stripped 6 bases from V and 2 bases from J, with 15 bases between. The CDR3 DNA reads TGTGCCAGCAGGGAGATCGGGGTCCCCACAGATACGCAGTATTTT. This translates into CASREIGVPTDTQYF.

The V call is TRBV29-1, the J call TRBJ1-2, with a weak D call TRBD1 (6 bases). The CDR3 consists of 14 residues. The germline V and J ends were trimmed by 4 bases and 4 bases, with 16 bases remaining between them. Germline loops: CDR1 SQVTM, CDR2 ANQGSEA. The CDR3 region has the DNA TGCAGCGTTGTCCTCTTGGGGGCTTTCTATGGCTACACCTTC. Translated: CSVVLLGAFYGYTF.

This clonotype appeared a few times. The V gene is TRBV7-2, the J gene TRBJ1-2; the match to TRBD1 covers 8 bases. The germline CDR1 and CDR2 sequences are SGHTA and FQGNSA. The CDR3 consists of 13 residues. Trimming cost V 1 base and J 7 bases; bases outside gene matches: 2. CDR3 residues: CASSLGRGLGYTF. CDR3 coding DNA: TGTGCCAGCAGCTTAGGCAGGGGGCTTGGCTACACCTTC. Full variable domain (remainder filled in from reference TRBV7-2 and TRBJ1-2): GAGVSQSPSNKVTEKGKDVELRCDPISGHTALYWYRQSLGQGLEFLIYFQGNSAPDKSGLPSDRFSAERTGGSVSTLTIQRTQQEDSAVYLCASSLGRGLGYTFGSGTRLTVV.

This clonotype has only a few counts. CDR3 residues: CASSQEGMTDTQYF. In nucleotides, the CDR3 is TGCGCCAGCAGCCAAGAGGGGATGACAGATACGCAGTATTTT. The chain employs TRBV4-1 and TRBJ2-3; no clear D. The germline V gene encodes CDR1 MGHRA and CDR2 YSYEKL. This CDR3 spans 14 amino acids. V was pared by 0 bases and J by 3 bases, with 7 bases between.

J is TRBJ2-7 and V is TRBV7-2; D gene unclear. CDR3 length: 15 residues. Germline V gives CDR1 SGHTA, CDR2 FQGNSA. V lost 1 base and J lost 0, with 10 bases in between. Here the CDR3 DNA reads TGTGCCAGCAGCTTAGTGGTGGATAGCTCCTACGAGCAGTACTTC. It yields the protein CASSLVVDSSYEQYF.

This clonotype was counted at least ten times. The CDR3 here is CASSLHNTDTQYF. Here the CDR3 DNA reads TGTGCCAGCAGCTTGCACAACACAGATACGCAGTATTTT. This chain links TRBV11-2 with TRBJ2-3; no clear D gene. Trimming left V 3 bases short and J 2 bases short, with 6 bases between. CDR1 is SGHAT, CDR2 FQNNGV, per germline. The CDR3 covers 13 residues.

As DNA, the CDR3 is TGTGCCAGCAGTGAAGGGGTAGGGGCGACCCGTGAAGCTTTCTTT. This translates into CASSEGVGATREAFF. The chain uses TRBV2 and TRBJ1-1, with TRBD1 as a possible D gene (5 bases). This CDR3 is built from 15 residues. CDR1 is SNHLY, CDR2 FYNNEI, per germline. V was trimmed by 1 base and J by 7 bases, leaving 16 bases between them.

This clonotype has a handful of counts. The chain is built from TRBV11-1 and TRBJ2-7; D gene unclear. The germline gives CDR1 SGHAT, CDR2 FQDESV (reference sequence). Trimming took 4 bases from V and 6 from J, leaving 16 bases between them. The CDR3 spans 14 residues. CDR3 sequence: CASSSDHLLSEQYF. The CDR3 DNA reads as TGTGCCAGCAGCTCAGACCACCTCCTCTCCGAGCAGTACTTC.

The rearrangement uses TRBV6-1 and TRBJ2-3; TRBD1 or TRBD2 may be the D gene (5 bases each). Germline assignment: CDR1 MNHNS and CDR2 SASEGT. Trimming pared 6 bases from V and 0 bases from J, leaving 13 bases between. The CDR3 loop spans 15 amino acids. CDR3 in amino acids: CASSFDRLSTDTQYF. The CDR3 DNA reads TGTGCCAGCAGCTTCGACAGACTAAGCACAGATACGCAGTATTTT.

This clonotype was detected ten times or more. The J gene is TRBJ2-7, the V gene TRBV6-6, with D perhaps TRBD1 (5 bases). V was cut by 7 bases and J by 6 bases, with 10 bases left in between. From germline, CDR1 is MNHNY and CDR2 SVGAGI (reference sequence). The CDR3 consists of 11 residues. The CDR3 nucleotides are TGTGCCAGCACCAACCAGGGCGAGCAGTACTTC. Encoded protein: CASTNQGEQYF.

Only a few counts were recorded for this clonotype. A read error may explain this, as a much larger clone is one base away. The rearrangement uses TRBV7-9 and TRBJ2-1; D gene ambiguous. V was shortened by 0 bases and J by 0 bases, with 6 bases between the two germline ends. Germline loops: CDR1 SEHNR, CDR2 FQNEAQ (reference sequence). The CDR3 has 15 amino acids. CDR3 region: CASSLAFSSYNEQFF. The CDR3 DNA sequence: TGTGCCAGCAGCTTAGCTTTCAGCTCCTACAATGAGCAGTTCTTC. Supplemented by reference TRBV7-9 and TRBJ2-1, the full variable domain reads DTGVSQNPRHKITKRGQNVTFRCDPISEHNRLYWYRQTLGQGPEFLTYFQNEAQLEKSRLLSDRFSAERPKGSFSTLEIQRTEQGDSAMYLCASSLAFSSYNEQFFGPGTRLTVL.

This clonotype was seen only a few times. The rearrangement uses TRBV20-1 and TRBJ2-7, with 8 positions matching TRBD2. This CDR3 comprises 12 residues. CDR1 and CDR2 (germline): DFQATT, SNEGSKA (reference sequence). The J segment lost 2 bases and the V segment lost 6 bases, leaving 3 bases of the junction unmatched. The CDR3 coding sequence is TGCAGTGCCGCGACTAGCGCCTACGAGCAGTACTTC. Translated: CSAATSAYEQYF.

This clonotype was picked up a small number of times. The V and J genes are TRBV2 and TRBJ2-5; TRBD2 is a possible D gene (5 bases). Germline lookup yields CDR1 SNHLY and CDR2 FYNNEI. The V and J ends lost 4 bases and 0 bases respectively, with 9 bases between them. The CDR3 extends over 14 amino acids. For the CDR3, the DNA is TGTGCCAGCAGTGTTGTGGAGGACCAAGAGACCCAGTACTTC. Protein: CASSVVEDQETQYF.

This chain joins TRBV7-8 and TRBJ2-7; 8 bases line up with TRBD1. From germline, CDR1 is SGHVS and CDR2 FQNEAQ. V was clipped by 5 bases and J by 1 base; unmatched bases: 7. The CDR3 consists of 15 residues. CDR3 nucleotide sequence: TGTGCCAGCAGCCGATTGGACAGGGCTTCCTACGAGCAGTACTTC. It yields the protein CASSRLDRASYEQYF.

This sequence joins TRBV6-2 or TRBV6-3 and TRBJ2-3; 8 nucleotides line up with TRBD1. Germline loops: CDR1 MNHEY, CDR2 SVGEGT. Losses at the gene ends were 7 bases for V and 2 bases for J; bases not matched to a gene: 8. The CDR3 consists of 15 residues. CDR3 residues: CASTSDRGHTDTQYF. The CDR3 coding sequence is TGTGCCAGCACTTCTGACAGGGGACACACAGATACGCAGTATTTT.

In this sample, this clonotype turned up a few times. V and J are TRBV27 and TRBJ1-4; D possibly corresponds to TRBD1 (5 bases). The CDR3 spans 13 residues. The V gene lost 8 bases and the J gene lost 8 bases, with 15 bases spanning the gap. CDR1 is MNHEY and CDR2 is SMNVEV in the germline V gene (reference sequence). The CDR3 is CASSDRGPEKLFF. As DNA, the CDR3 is TGTGCCAGCTCAGACCGGGGCCCAGAAAAACTGTTTTTT.

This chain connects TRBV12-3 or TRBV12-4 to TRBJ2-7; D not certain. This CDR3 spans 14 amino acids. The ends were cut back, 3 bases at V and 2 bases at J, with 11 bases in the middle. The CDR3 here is CASSFSGSAYEQYF. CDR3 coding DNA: TGTGCCAGCAGTTTCTCGGGCAGTGCCTACGAGCAGTACTTC.

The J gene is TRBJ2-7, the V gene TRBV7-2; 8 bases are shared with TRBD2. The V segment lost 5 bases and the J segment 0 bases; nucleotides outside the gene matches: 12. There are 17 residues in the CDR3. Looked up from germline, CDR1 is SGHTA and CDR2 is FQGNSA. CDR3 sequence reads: CASSPAPGGASSYEQYF. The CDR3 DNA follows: TGTGCCAGCAGCCCCGCACCGGGGGGGGCGAGCTCCTACGAGCAGTACTTC.

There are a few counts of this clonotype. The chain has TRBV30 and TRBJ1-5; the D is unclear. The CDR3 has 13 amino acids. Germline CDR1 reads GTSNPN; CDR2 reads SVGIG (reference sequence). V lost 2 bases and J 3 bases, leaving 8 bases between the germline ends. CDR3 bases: TGTGCCTGGAGTCTAAGTTCCAATCAGCCCCAGCATTTT. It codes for CAWSLSSNQPQHF. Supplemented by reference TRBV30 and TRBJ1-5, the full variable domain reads SQTIHQWPATLVQPVGSPLSLECTVEGTSNPNLYWYRQAAGRGLQLLFYSVGIGQISSEVPQNLSASRPQDRQFILSSKKLLLSDSGFYLCAWSLSSNQPQHFGDGTRLSIL.

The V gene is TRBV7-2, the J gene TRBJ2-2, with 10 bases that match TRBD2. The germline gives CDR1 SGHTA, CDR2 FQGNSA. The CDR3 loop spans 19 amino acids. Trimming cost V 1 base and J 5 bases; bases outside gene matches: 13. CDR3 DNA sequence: TGTGCCAGCAGCTTAGTCGCGCCTAGCGGGGGTCGAAAGACCGGGGAGCTGTTTTTT. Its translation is CASSLVAPSGGRKTGELFF.

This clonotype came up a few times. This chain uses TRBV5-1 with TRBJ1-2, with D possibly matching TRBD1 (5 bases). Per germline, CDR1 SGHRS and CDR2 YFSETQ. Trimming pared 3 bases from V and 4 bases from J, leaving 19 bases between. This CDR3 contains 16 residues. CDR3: CASSSKSYPTGYGYTF. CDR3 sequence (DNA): TGCGCCAGCAGCTCGAAATCATACCCCACAGGCTATGGCTACACCTTC.

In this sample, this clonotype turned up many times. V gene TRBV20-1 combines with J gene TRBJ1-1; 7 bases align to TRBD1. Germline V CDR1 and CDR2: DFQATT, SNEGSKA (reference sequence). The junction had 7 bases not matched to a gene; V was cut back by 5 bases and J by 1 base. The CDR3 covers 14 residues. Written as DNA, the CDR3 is TGCAGTGCTGGGGGACAGTCCGGGAACACTGAAGCTTTCTTT. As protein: CSAGGQSGNTEAFF.

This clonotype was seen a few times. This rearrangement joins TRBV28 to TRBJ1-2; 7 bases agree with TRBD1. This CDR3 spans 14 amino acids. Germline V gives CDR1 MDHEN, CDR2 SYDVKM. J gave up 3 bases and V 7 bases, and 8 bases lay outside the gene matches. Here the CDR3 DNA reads TGTGCCAGCACCCCCCCGGACAGGTACTATGGCTACACCTTC. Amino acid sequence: CASTPPDRYYGYTF.

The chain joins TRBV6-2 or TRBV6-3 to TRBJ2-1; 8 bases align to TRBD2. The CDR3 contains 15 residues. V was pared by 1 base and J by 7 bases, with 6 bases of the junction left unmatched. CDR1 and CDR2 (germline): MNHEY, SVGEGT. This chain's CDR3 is CASSYWSGRGNEQFF. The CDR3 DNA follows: TGTGCCAGCAGTTACTGGAGCGGGAGAGGTAATGAGCAGTTCTTC.